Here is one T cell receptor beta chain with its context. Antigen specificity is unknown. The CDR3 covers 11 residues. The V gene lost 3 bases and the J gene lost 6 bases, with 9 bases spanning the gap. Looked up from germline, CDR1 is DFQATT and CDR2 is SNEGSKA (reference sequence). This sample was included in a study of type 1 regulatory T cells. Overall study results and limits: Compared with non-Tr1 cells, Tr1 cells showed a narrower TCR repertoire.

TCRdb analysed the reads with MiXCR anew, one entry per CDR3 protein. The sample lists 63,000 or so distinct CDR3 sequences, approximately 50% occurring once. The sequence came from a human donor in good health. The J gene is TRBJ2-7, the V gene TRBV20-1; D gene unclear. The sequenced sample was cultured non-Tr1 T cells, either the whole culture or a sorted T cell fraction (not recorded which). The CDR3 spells CSASLSGEQYF. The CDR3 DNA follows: TGCAGTGCTAGTTTGTCCGGCGAGCAGTACTTC.